This T cell receptor (beta chain) was captured by sequencing in a study of identical twins. TCRdb redid the calling of the 5' RACE reads with MiXCR, one entry per CDR3 protein. The top ten clones hold over 7% of a sample with a few hundred thousand distinct CDR3 sequences, 9% of them seen once. Germline-derived CDR1 and CDR2 are DFQATT and SNEGSKA (reference sequence). The CDR3 has 12 residues. Between the trimmed V and J ends, which lost 4 bases and 7 bases, there was a span of 11 bases. Sequencing used naive T cells sorted from blood. This TCR came from a woman aged 50 to 60 in good health. The gene calls are TRBV20-1 and TRBJ2-1; D uncertain. The CDR3 region is CSAIVVANEQFF. The CDR3 nucleotides read TGCAGTGCTATTGTAGTGGCAAATGAGCAGTTCTTC.